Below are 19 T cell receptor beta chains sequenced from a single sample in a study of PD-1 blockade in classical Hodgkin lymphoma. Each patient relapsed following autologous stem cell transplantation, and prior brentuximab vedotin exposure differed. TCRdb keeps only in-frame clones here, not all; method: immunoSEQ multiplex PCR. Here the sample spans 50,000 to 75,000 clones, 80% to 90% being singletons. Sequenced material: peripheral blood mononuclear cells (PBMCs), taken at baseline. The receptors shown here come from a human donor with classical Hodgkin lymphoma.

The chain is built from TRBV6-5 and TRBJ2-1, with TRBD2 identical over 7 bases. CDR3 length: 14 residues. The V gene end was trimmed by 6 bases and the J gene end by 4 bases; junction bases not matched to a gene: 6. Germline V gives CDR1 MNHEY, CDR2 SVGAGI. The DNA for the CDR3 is TGTGCCAGCAGGCTAGCGGATAATTACAATGAGCAGTTCTTC. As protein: CASRLADNYNEQFF.

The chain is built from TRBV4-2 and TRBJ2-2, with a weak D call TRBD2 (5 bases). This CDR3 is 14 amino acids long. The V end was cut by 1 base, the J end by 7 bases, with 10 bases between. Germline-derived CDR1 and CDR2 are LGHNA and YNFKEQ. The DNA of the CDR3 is TGTGCCAGCAGCCAAGCCTGGGGAGACGGGGAGCTGTTTTTT. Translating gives CASSQAWGDGELFF.

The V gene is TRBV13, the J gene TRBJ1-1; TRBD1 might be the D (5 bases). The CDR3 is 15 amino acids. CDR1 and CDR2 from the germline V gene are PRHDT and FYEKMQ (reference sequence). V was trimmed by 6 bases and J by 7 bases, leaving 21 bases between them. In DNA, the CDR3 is TGTGCCAGCAGTCCTGCCCCGGGACCTTCGGGTGAAGCTTTCTTT. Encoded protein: CASSPAPGPSGEAFF.

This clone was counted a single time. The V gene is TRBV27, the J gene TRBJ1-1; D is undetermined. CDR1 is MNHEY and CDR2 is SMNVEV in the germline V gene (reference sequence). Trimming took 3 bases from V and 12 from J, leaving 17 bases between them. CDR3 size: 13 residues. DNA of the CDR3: TGTGCCAGCAGTTTGAGTTCCTATCGGGAAACTTTCTTT. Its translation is CASSLSSYRETFF.

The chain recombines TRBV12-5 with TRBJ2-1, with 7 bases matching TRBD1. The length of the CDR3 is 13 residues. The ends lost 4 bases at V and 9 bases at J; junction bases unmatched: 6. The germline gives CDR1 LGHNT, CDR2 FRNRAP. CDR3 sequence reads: CASGSGQAAEQFF. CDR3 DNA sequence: TGTGCTAGTGGTTCTGGACAGGCGGCTGAGCAGTTCTTC. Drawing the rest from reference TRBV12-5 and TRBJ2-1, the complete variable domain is DARVTQTPRHKVTEMGQEVTMRCQPILGHNTVFWYRQTMMQGLELLAYFRNRAPLDDSGMPKDRFSAEMPDATLATLKIQPSEPRDSAVYFCASGSGQAAEQFFGPGTRLTVL.

The CDR3 coding sequence is TGCGCCAGCAGTGAGAATATAGGGACTAGCGGGAACAATGAGCAGTTCTTC. Its translation: CASSENIGTSGNNEQFF. This chain links TRBV10-1 with TRBJ2-1; 13 bases are shared with TRBD2. CDR1 WNHNN and CDR2 SYGVQD come from the germline V gene (reference sequence). V lost 2 bases to trimming and J lost 5 bases; unmatched junction nucleotides: 6. The CDR3 consists of 17 residues.

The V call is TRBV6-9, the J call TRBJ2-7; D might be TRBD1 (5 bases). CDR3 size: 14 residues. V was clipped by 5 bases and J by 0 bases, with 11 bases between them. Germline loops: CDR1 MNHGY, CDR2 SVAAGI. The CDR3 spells CASSHQGLSYEQYF. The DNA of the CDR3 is TGTGCCAGCAGTCATCAGGGCCTCTCCTACGAGCAGTACTTC.

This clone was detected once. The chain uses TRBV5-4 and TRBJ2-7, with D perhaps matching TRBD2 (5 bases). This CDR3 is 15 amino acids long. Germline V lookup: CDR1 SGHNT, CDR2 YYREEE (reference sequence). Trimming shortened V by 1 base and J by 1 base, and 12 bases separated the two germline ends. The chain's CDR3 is CASSLSSGVSYEQYF. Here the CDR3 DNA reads TGTGCCAGCAGCTTGTCGTCCGGGGTTTCCTACGAGCAGTACTTC.

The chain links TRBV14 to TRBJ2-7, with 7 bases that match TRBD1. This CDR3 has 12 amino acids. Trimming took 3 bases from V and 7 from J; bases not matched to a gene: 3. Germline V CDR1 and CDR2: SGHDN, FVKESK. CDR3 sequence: CASSQAGGEQYF. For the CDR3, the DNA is TGTGCCAGCAGCCAGGCAGGGGGAGAGCAGTACTTC.

CDR3 protein: CASSQAPLGGEQFF. The CDR3 region has the DNA TGCGCCAGCAGCCAGGCCCCGTTGGGGGGCGAGCAGTTCTTC. V is TRBV4-1 and J is TRBJ2-1; D assignment may be TRBD1 or TRBD2 (6 bases each). Germline lookup yields CDR1 MGHRA and CDR2 YSYEKL. The CDR3 consists of 14 residues. Trimming left V 3 bases short and J 10 bases short, with 16 bases between.

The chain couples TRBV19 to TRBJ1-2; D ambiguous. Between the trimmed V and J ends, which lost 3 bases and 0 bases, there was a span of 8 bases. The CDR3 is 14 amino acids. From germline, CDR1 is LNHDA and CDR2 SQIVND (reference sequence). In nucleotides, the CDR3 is TGTGCCAGTAGTATCGAGGCAGCTAACTATGGCTACACCTTC. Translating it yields CASSIEAANYGYTF.

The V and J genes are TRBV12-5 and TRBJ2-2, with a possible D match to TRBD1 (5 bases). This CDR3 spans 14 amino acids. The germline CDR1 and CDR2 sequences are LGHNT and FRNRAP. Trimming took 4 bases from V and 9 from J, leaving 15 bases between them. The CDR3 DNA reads TGTGCTAGTGGTTACAGGCCCTTTGGCCGGGAGCTGTTTTTT. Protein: CASGYRPFGRELFF.

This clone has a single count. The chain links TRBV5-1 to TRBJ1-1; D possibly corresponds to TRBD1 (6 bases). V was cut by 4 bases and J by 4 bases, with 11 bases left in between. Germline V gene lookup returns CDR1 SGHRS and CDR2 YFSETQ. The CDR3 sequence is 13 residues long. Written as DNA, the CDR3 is TGCGCCAGCAGCCCCGGGACAACCACTGAAGCTTTCTTT. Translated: CASSPGTTTEAFF.

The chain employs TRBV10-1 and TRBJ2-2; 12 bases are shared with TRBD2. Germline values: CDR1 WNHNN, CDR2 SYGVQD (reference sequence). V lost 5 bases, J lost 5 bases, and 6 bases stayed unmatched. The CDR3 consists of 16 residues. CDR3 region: CASSRLAGVWTGELFF. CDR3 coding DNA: TGCGCCAGCAGTAGACTAGCGGGGGTGTGGACCGGGGAGCTGTTTTTT.

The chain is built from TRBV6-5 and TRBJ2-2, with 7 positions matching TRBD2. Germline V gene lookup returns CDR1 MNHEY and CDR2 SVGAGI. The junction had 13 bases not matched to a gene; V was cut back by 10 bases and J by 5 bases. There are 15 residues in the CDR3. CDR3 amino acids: CATRRSGVATGELFF. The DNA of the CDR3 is TGTGCCACCCGGCGAAGCGGGGTGGCGACCGGGGAGCTGTTTTTT.

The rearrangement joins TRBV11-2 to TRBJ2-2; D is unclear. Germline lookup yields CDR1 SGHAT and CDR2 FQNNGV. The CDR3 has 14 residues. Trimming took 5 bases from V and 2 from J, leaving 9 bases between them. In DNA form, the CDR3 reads TGTGCCAGCAGCCCCCGACCCAACACCGGGGAGCTGTTTTTT. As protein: CASSPRPNTGELFF.

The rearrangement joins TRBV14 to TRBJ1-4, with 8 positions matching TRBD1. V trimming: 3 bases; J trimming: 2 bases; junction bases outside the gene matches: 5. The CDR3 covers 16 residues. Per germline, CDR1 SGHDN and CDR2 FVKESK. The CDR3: CASSHGRGPTNEKLFF. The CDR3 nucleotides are TGTGCCAGCAGCCACGGCAGGGGGCCCACTAATGAAAAACTGTTTTTT.

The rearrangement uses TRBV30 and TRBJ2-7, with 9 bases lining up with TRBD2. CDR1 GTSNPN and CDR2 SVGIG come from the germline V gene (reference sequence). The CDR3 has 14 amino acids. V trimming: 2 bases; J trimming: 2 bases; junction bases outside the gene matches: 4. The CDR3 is CAWSPASGTYEQYF. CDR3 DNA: TGTGCCTGGAGTCCGGCTAGCGGGACCTACGAGCAGTACTTC.

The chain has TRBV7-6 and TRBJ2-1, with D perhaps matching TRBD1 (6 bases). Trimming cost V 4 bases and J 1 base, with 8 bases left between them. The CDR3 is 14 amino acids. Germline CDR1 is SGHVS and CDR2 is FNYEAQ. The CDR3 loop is CASSYGQSYNEQFF. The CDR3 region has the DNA TGTGCCAGCAGCTACGGACAGTCCTACAATGAGCAGTTCTTC.